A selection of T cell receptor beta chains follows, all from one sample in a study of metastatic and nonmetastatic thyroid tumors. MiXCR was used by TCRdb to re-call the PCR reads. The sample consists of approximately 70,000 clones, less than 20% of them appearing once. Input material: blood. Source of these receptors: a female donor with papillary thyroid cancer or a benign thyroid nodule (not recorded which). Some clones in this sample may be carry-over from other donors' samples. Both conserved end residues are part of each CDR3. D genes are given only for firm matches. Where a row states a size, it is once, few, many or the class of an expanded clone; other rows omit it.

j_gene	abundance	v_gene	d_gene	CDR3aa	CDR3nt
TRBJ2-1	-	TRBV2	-	CASRTMNEQFF	TGTGCCAGCAGGACGATGAATGAGCAGTTCTTC
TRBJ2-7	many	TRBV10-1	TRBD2	CASSESASGSYEQYF	TGCGCCAGCAGTGAGTCGGCTAGCGGGAGTTACGAGCAGTACTTC
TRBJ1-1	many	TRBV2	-	CASLGLNTEAFF	TGTGCCAGCCTAGGACTGAACACTGAAGCTTTCTTT
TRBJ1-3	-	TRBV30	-	CARSNQGNTIYF	TGTGCCCGGAGTAATCAGGGAAACACCATATATTTT
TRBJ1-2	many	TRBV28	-	CASSQTAKYGYTF	TGTGCCAGCAGTCAGACAGCAAAATATGGCTACACCTTC
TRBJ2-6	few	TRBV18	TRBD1	CASSRQGSGANVLTF	TGTGCCAGCTCACGACAGGGGTCTGGGGCCAACGTCCTGACTTTC
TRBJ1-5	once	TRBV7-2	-	CASSDGSNQPQHF	TGTGCCAGCAGCGACGGTAGCAATCAGCCCCAGCATTTT
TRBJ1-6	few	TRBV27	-	CASPVGGDGSTLHF	TGTGCCAGCCCCGTGGGCGGGGACGGTTCAACCCTCCACTTT
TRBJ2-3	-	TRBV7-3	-	CASSLQASTDTQYF	TGTGCCAGCAGCTTACAAGCGAGTACAGATACGCAGTATTTT
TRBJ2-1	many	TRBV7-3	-	CASSLSRDRGEQFF	TGTGCCAGCAGCTTATCTCGTGATCGAGGTGAGCAGTTCTTC
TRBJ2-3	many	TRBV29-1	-	CSVDGSADTQYF	TGCAGCGTTGACGGATCAGCAGATACGCAGTATTTT
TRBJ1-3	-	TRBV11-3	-	CASGPNLGSGNTIYF	TGTGCCAGCGGGCCAAATCTTGGCTCTGGAAACACCATATATTTT
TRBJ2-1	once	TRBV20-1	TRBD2	CSARDGLAVYEQFF	TGCAGTGCTAGAGATGGGCTAGCGGTCTATGAGCAGTTCTTC
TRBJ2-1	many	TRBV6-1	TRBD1	CASSRTGGIGDEQFF	TGTGCCAGCAGCCGGACAGGGGGAATTGGGGATGAGCAGTTCTTC
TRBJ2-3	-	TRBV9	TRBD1	CASSLPGTGKYTDTQYF	TGTGCCAGCAGCTTACCCGGGACAGGGAAATACACAGATACGCAGTATTTT
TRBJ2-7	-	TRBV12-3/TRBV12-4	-	CASRGTGTYEQYF	TGTGCCAGCCGCGGGACGGGCACCTACGAGCAGTACTTC
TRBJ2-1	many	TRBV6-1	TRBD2	CASTLLAGDGNEQFF	TGTGCCAGCACCCTACTAGCGGGAGACGGGAATGAGCAGTTCTTC
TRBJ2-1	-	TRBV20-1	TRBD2	CSARTSGRTNEQFF	TGCAGTGCTAGGACTAGCGGGAGGACCAATGAGCAGTTCTTC
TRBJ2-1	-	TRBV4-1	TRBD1	CASSQDAGTGYNEQFF	TGCGCCAGCAGCCAAGATGCCGGGACAGGGTACAATGAGCAGTTCTTC
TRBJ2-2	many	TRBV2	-	CASSQLQVRDTGELFF	TGTGCCAGCAGCCAACTTCAGGTGCGGGACACCGGGGAGCTGTTTTTT
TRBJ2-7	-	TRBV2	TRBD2	CASSALAGAPHEQYF	TGTGCCAGCAGTGCTCTAGCGGGAGCGCCCCACGAGCAGTACTTC
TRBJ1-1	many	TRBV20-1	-	CSARDQGRANTEAFF	TGCAGTGCTAGAGATCAGGGCAGGGCGAACACTGAAGCTTTCTTT
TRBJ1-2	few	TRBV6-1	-	CASSEEVAVPNYGYTF	TGTGCCAGCAGTGAAGAGGTGGCAGTTCCTAACTATGGCTACACCTTC
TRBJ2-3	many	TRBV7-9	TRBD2	CASGLEDTQYF	TGTGCCAGCGGACTAGAGGATACGCAGTATTTT
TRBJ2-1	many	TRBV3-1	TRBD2	CASSQDPSGGSYNEQFF	TGTGCCAGCAGCCAAGACCCTAGCGGGGGTTCCTACAATGAGCAGTTCTTC
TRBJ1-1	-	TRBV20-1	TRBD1	CSAEGQGISTEAFF	TGCAGTGCGGAGGGACAGGGGATTTCCACTGAAGCTTTCTTT
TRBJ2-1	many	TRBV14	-	CASSQDSNSYNEQFF	TGTGCCAGCAGCCAAGACTCCAATTCCTACAATGAGCAGTTCTTC
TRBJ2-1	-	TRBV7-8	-	CASSLGGAPGNEQFF	TGTGCCAGCAGCTTAGGGGGCGCCCCGGGCAATGAGCAGTTCTTC
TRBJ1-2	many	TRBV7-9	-	CASSLVGENGYTF	TGTGCCAGCAGCTTAGTAGGTGAAAATGGCTACACCTTC
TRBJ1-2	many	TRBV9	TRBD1	CASSPLTGQGASGYTF	TGTGCCAGCAGCCCTCTAACTGGACAGGGGGCGAGTGGCTACACCTTC
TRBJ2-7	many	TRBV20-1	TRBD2	CSATLGGGSTYEQYF	TGCAGTGCTACCCTCGGAGGCGGGAGTACCTACGAGCAGTACTTC
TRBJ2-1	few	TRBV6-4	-	CASPAPVRNEQFF	TGTGCCAGTCCCGCACCGGTTCGGAATGAGCAGTTCTTC
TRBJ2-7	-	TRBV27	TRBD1	CAIMSWQGVYEQYF	TGTGCCATCATGTCCTGGCAGGGGGTCTACGAGCAGTACTTC
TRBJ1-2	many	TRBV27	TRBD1	CASRFPGQGHGYTF	TGTGCCAGCAGGTTCCCGGGACAGGGGCATGGCTACACCTTC
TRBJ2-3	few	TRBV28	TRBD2	CASSPTHSGSKDTQYF	TGTGCAAGCAGCCCAACACATAGCGGGAGCAAAGATACGCAGTATTTT
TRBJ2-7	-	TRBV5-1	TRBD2	CASSLRIAGGPGMRDEQYF	TGCGCCAGCAGCTTGCGAATAGCGGGAGGGCCAGGTATGCGAGACGAGCAGTACTTC
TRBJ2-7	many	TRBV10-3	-	CAISLRGVYEQYF	TGTGCCATCAGCCTCAGGGGAGTCTACGAGCAGTACTTC